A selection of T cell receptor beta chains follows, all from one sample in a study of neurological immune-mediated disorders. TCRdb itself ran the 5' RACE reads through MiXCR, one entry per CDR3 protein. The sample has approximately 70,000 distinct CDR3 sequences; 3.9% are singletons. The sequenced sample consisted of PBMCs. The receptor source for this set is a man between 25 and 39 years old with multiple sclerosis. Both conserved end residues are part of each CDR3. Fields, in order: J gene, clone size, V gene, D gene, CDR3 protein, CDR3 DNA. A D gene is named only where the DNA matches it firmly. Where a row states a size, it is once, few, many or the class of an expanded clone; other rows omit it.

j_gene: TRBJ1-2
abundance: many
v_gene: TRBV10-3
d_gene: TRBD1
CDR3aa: CAISETGGYGYTF
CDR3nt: TGTGCCATCAGTGAGACAGGGGGCTATGGCTACACCTTC

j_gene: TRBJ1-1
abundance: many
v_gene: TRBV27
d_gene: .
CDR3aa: CASSYRVNTEAFF
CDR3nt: TGTGCCAGCAGTTACAGGGTGAACACTGAAGCTTTCTTT

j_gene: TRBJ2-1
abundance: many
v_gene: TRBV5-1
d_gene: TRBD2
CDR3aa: CASSLSGIWDEQFF
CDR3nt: TGCGCCAGCAGCCTCAGCGGGATTTGGGATGAGCAGTTCTTC

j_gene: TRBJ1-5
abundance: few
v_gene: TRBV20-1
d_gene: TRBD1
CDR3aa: CSARKTGTVAQPQNF
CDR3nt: TGCAGTGCTAGAAAGACAGGGACGGTGGCTCAGCCCCAGAATTTT

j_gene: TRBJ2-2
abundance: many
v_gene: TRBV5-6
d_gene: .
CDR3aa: CASSAKGGGDTGELFF
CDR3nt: TGTGCCAGCAGCGCCAAGGGGGGTGGCGACACCGGGGAGCTGTTTTTT

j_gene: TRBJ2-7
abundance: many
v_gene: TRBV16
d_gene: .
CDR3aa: CASNEEGFPSYEQYF
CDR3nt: TGTGCCAGCAATGAGGAGGGCTTCCCCTCCTACGAGCAGTACTTC

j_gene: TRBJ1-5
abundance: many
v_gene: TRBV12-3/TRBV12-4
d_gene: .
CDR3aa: CASSLRVNYNQPQHF
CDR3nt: TGTGCCAGCAGTTTAAGGGTGAACTACAATCAGCCCCAGCATTTT

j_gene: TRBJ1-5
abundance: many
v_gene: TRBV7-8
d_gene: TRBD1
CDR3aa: CASSPGTAGQPQHF
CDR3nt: TGTGCCAGCAGCCCCGGGACAGCAGGCCAGCCCCAGCATTTT

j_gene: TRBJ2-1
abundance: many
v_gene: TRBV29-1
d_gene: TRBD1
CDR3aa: CSVEGGQGANEQFF
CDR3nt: TGCAGCGTTGAAGGCGGACAGGGTGCCAATGAGCAGTTCTTC

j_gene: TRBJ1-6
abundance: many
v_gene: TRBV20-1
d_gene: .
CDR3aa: CSATGGIDNSPLHF
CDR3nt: TGCAGTGCTACAGGCGGGATAGATAATTCACCCCTCCACTTT

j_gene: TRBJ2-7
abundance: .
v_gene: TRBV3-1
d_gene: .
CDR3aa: CASSRSPDSSYEQYF
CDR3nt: TGTGCCAGCAGTCGTTCCCCGGACAGCTCCTACGAGCAGTACTTC

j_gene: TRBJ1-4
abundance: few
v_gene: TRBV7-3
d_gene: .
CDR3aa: CASSLQRGEKLFF
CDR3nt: TGTGCCAGCAGCTTACAACGTGGGGAAAAACTGTTTTTT

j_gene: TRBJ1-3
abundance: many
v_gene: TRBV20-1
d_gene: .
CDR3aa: CSAQDSRSGNTIYF
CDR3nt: TGCAGTGCTCAGGACAGTCGCTCTGGAAACACCATATATTTT

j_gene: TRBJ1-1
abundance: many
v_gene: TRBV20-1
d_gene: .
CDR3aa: CSALDRTGNTEAFF
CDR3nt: TGCAGTGCTTTGGACAGAACGGGGAACACTGAAGCTTTCTTT

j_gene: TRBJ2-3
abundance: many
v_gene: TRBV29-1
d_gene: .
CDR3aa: CSVDEGGADTQYF
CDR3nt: TGCAGCGTTGATGAGGGGGGTGCAGATACGCAGTATTTT

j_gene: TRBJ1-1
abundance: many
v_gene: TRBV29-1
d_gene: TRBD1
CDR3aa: CSDLGGQNLEAFF
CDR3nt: TGCAGCGACCTGGGGGGACAGAACCTTGAAGCTTTCTTT

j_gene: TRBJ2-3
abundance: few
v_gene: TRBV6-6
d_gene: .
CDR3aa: CASSYSPAATDTQYF
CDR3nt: TGTGCCAGCAGTTACTCGCCGGCCGCGACAGATACGCAGTATTTT

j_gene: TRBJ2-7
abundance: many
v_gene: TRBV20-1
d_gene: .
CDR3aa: CSASIVGGTYEQYF
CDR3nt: TGCAGTGCTAGTATCGTTGGGGGAACCTACGAGCAGTACTTC

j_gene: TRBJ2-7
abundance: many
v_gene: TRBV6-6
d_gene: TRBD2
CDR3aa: CASSYSRGGYEQYF
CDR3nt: TGTGCCAGCAGTTACTCGCGGGGGGGCTACGAGCAGTACTTC

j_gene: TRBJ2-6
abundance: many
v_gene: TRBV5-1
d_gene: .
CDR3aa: CASSTGSNGANVLTF
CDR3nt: TGCGCCAGCAGCACTGGCAGCAACGGGGCCAACGTCCTGACTTTC

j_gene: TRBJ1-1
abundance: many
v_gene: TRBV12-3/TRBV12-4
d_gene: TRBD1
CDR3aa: CASSVTGEPEAFF
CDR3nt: TGTGCCAGCAGTGTCACAGGGGAACCTGAAGCTTTCTTT

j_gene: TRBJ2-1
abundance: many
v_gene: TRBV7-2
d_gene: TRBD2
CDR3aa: CASSFRGLAVYNEQFF
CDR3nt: TGTGCCAGCAGCTTTCGAGGACTAGCGGTTTACAATGAGCAGTTCTTC

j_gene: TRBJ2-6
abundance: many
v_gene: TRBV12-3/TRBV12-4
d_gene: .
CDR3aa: CASCSWGSGANVLTF
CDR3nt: TGTGCCAGCTGCTCTTGGGGGAGCGGGGCCAACGTCCTGACTTTC

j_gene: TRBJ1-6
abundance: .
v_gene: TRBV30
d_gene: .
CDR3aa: CAWSRTRGGGDSPLNF
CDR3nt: TGTGCCTGGAGCCGAACCCGAGGGGGAGGGGATTCACCCCTCAACTTT

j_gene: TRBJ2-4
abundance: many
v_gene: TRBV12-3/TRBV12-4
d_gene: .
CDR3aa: CASSPPPAFLAKNIQYF
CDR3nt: TGTGCCAGCAGTCCACCCCCGGCCTTTCTAGCCAAAAACATTCAGTACTTC

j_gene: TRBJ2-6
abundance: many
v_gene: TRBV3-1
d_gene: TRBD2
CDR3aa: CASSSLPSGGGANVLTF
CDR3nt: TGTGCCAGCAGCTCCCTCCCCAGCGGGGGTGGGGCCAACGTCCTGACTTTC

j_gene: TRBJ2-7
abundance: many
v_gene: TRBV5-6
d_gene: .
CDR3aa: CASSFGMRVDEQYF
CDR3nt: TGTGCCAGCAGCTTCGGGATGCGAGTAGACGAGCAGTACTTC

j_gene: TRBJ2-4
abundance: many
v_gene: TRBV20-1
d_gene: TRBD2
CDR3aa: CSAREVRGANIQYF
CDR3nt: TGCAGTGCTAGAGAGGTGCGGGGGGCAAACATTCAGTACTTC

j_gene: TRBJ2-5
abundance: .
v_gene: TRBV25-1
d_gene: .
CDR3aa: CASSELRGSKETQYF
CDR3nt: TGTGCCAGCAGTGAACTTCGAGGGTCGAAAGAGACCCAGTACTTC

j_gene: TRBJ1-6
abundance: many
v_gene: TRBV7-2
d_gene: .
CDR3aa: CASSGGRGENSPLHF
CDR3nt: TGTGCCAGCAGCGGGGGGCGAGGAGAGAATTCACCCCTCCACTTT

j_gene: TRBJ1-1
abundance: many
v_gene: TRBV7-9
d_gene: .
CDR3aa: CASTLRGSTEAFF
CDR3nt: TGTGCCAGCACCCTTCGGGGGAGCACTGAAGCTTTCTTT

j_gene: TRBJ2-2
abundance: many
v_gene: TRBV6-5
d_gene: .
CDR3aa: CASSYGVNTGELFF
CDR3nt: TGTGCCAGCAGTTACGGGGTGAACACCGGGGAGCTGTTTTTT

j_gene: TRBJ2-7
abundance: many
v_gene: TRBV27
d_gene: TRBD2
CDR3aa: CASRPAGGAYEQYF
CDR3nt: TGTGCCAGCAGACCGGCGGGGGGGGCCTACGAGCAGTACTTC

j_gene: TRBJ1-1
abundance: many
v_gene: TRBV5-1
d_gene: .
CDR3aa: CASSLVSGTGTEAFF
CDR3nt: TGCGCCAGCAGCTTGGTTTCAGGGACGGGCACTGAAGCTTTCTTT

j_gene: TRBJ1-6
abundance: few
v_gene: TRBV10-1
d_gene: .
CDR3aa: CASRDNYNSPLHF
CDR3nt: TGCGCCAGCAGGGACAACTATAATTCACCCCTCCACTTT

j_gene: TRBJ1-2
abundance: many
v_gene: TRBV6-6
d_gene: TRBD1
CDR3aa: CASSYGTGSGYTF
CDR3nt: TGTGCCAGCAGTTACGGGACAGGGTCTGGCTACACCTTC

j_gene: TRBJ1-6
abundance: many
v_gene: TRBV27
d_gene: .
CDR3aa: CASREPQGLNSPLNF
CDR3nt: TGTGCCAGCAGAGAGCCCCAGGGCCTTAATTCACCCCTCAACTTT

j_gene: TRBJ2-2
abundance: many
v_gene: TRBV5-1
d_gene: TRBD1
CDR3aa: CASDPGQSYTGELFF
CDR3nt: TGCGCCAGCGATCCGGGACAGAGTTACACCGGGGAGCTGTTTTTT

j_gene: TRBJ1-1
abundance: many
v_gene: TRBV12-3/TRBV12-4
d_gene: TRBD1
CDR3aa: CASSWTGGETEAFF
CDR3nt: TGTGCCAGCAGTTGGACAGGGGGCGAAACTGAAGCTTTCTTT

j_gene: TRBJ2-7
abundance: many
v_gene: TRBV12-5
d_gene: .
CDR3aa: CASGLVIGGDEQYF
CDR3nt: TGTGCTAGTGGTTTGGTAATCGGCGGAGACGAGCAGTACTTC